Each of the 31 T cell receptor beta chains below was sequenced from the same sample in a study of T cells in Graves' hyperthyroidism and ophthalmopathy. What was amplified from RNA transcripts were TCR beta CDR3 regions. The TCR CDR3 first-round RT-PCR relied on the HTBI primer set. TCRdb re-derived calls from the multiplex PCR reads in MiXCR, one entry per CDR3 protein. The repertoire holds approximately 330,000 distinct CDR3 sequences, with about 20% as singletons. Sequencing was performed on blood. The receptors were gathered from a woman in her 50s with Graves' hyperthyroidism.

This clonotype was counted ten times or more. The V call is TRBV11-2, the J call TRBJ2-7; 9 positions agree with TRBD1. CDR3 length equals 13 residues. With 5 bases clipped from V and 3 bases from J, the junction kept 2 bases outside the gene matches. CDR1 SGHAT and CDR2 FQNNGV come from the germline V gene. Here the CDR3 reads CASSLDRGYEQYV. The CDR3, as DNA: TGTGCCAGCAGCCTGGACAGGGGCTACGAGCAGTACGTC.

This clonotype was seen more than once but under ten times. Here the CDR3 reads CASSLRTAQETQYF. CDR3 bases: TGCGCCAGCAGCTTGAGGACGGCCCAAGAGACCCAGTACTTC. This chain joins TRBV5-1 and TRBJ2-5; D unresolved. Germline loops: CDR1 SGHRS, CDR2 YFSETQ. The V end was cut by 1 base, the J end by 1 base, with 8 bases between. There are 14 residues in the CDR3.

This clonotype appeared many times. The chain has TRBV3-1 and TRBJ2-3; 9 nucleotides line up with TRBD2. Germline loops: CDR1 LGHDT, CDR2 YNNKEL (reference sequence). Losses at the gene ends were 5 bases for V and 2 bases for J; bases not matched to a gene: 5. CDR3 length equals 15 residues. CDR3 loop: CASSSTSGDTDTQYF. The CDR3 DNA reads TGTGCCAGCAGCTCGACTAGCGGTGACACAGATACGCAGTATTTT.

The V and J genes are TRBV28 and TRBJ2-5, with 7 bases that match TRBD1. The length of the CDR3 is 13 residues. Germline V gene sequence: CDR1 MDHEN, CDR2 SYDVKM. V lost 6 bases, J lost 4 bases, and 5 bases stayed unmatched. The CDR3 loop reads CASSQTGRETQYF. DNA for the CDR3: TGTGCCAGCAGCCAGACAGGGAGAGAGACCCAGTACTTC. The full variable domain, in which reference TRBV28 and TRBJ2-5 provide the parts outside the CDR3, is DVKVTQSSRYLVKRTGEKVFLECVQDMDHENMFWYRQDPGLGLRLIYFSYDVKMKEKGDIPEGYSVSREKKERFSLILESASTNQTSMYLCASSQTGRETQYFGPGTRLLVL.

Only a few counts were recorded for this clonotype. The J gene is TRBJ1-4, the V gene TRBV28; TRBD1 aligns across 7 bases. Germline CDR1 and CDR2: MDHEN and SYDVKM. J was trimmed by 7 bases and V by 6 bases; bases with no gene match: 14. CDR3 length: 16 amino acids. The CDR3, as DNA: TGTGCCAGCAGCTCTGGACAGGCCCTTTTAGGTGAAAAACTGTTTTTT. Protein product: CASSSGQALLGEKLFF.

With regard to this clonotype: This may arise from a read error, as a much more abundant clone is one base away. The CDR3 reads CASRGAGSGYTF. DNA for the CDR3: TGTGCCAGCAGAGGCGCCGGTTCCGGCTACACCTTC. This chain links TRBV6-1 with TRBJ1-2, with D unclear. The CDR3 runs 12 residues. V lost 6 bases and J lost 8, with 13 bases in between. The germline gives CDR1 MNHNS, CDR2 SASEGT.

The J gene is TRBJ2-7, the V gene TRBV14, with D possibly called TRBD1 or TRBD2 (5 bases each). Trimming took off 8 bases at V and 4 bases at J, with 24 bases between the two ends. Germline values: CDR1 SGHDN, CDR2 FVKESK. The CDR3 consists of 16 residues. CDR3 sequence (DNA): TGTGCCAGCTTCAACCGGGACCGCAGTCCCGCATACGAGCAGTACGTC. As protein: CASFNRDRSPAYEQYV.

This clonotype was observed a few times. This sequence joins TRBV19 and TRBJ2-3; 11 nucleotides agree with TRBD1. The CDR3 length is 16 residues. V shed 3 bases and J 6 bases; nucleotides not matched to a gene: 8. Germline values: CDR1 LNHDA, CDR2 SQIVND (reference sequence). The CDR3, as DNA: TGTGCCAGTAGTATGGAAGGGACAGGGGGGCTGGATACGCAGTATTTT. Translated: CASSMEGTGGLDTQYF.

V is TRBV4-1 and J is TRBJ2-7, with TRBD2 matching 8 bases. Per germline, CDR1 MGHRA and CDR2 YSYEKL. The CDR3 runs 18 residues. V lost 2 bases to trimming and J lost 0 bases; unmatched junction nucleotides: 12. CDR3 residues: CASSQQGPLAGNSYEQYF. The DNA for the CDR3 is TGCGCCAGCAGCCAACAGGGGCCCCTAGCGGGTAACTCCTACGAGCAGTACTTC.

The table lists this clonotype with a few counts. The chain has TRBV4-1 and TRBJ2-1; the match to TRBD2 covers 10 bases. Trimming cost V 5 bases and J 3 bases; bases outside gene matches: 4. Germline loops: CDR1 MGHRA, CDR2 YSYEKL. The CDR3 has 15 residues. The CDR3 is CASSFTSGDYNEQFF. CDR3 nucleotide sequence: TGCGCCAGCAGCTTCACTAGCGGGGACTACAATGAGCAGTTCTTC.

This clonotype came up a few times. The chain recombines TRBV10-3 with TRBJ2-7; D unresolved. This CDR3 is 11 amino acids long. In germline, CDR1 is ENHRY, CDR2 SYGVKD. Trimming removed 6 bases from V and 0 bases from J, with 3 bases in between. CDR3 in amino acids: CAIRSSYEQYF. CDR3 bases: TGTGCCATCAGGTCCTCCTACGAGCAGTACTTC.

A few counts support this clonotype. The chain is built from TRBV29-1 and TRBJ2-7; D ambiguous. This CDR3 has 10 amino acids. Germline loops: CDR1 SQVTM, CDR2 ANQGSEA. V lost 4 bases, J lost 5 bases, and 6 bases lay in between. For the CDR3, the DNA is TGCAGCGTTGTAGGGAACGAGCAGTACTTC. It is translated as CSVVGNEQYF.

This chain joins TRBV20-1 and TRBJ2-7; no clear D. CDR1 is DFQATT, CDR2 SNEGSKA, per germline (reference sequence). V was cut by 5 bases and J by 1 base, with 18 bases left in between. This CDR3 is built from 15 residues. The CDR3 sequence: CSAYPVGSLSYEQYF. The CDR3 nucleotides read TGCAGTGCTTACCCGGTGGGGTCTTTATCCTACGAGCAGTACTTC.

This clonotype appeared a few times. The V and J genes are TRBV9 and TRBJ1-4; tentative D call: TRBD1 (6 bases). Trimming shortened V by 5 bases and J by 4 bases, and 18 bases separated the two germline ends. CDR3 length equals 16 residues. The germline gives CDR1 SGDLS, CDR2 YYNGEE. CDR3 DNA: TGTGCCAGCAGTCCCCCCGGGGGGGGGCTTAATGAAAAACTGTTTTTT. It is translated as CASSPPGGGLNEKLFF.

This clonotype was seen a single time. A read error is possible here, since a much larger clone lies one base away. The chain is built from TRBV7-2 and TRBJ2-1, with D maybe TRBD1 (6 bases). Per germline, CDR1 SGHTA and CDR2 FQGNSA. V was trimmed by 6 bases and J by 7 bases, leaving 16 bases between them. The length of the CDR3 is 14 residues. The CDR3 protein is CASRRGGLANEQFF. CDR3 DNA sequence: TGTGCCAGCAGGAGAGGGGGTTTGGCAAATGAGCAGTTCTTC.

This clonotype has at least ten counts. The chain joins TRBV28 to TRBJ2-2; 16 bases match TRBD2. This CDR3 spans 17 amino acids. The germline V gene encodes CDR1 MDHEN and CDR2 SYDVKM. V lost 6 bases to trimming and J lost 4 bases; unmatched junction nucleotides: 5. In DNA, the CDR3 is TGTGCCAGCAGCCCCGGGACTAGCGGGAGGGCCACCGGGGAGCTGTTTTTT. Its protein is CASSPGTSGRATGELFF.

This clonotype was seen only a few times. The chain joins TRBV12-3 or TRBV12-4 to TRBJ2-1; a possible D gene is TRBD2 (6 bases). V dropped 6 bases and J dropped 4 bases, with 16 bases sitting between them. The CDR3 sequence is 15 residues long. In DNA, the CDR3 is TGTGCCAGCAGCCCCGTTGGGGGGACTTACAATGAGCAGTTCTTC. Translated, it gives CASSPVGGTYNEQFF.

Ten or more counts support this clonotype. V usage is TRBV6-2 or TRBV6-3 and J usage is TRBJ2-3, with 15 positions matching TRBD2. CDR3 length equals 17 residues. V lost 6 bases and J lost 4; bases outside the gene matches: 8. Germline-derived CDR1 and CDR2 are MNHEY and SVGEGT. As DNA, the CDR3 is TGTGCCAGCAGACAAAAGGGACTAGCGGGAGGAGCAGATACGCAGTATTTT. Translation gives CASRQKGLAGGADTQYF.

This clonotype occurred many times. The CDR3 nucleotides are TGTGCCATCAGTGAAGGGACTAGCGGTTTGTACGAGCAGTACTTC. This translates into CAISEGTSGLYEQYF. The chain carries TRBV10-3 and TRBJ2-7; 11 bases agree with TRBD2. The CDR3 has 15 amino acids. V lost 3 bases to trimming and J lost 4 bases; unmatched junction nucleotides: 5. Germline CDR1 is ENHRY and CDR2 is SYGVKD.

The chain links TRBV9 to TRBJ2-1, with 8 bases that match TRBD2. Losses at the gene ends were 3 bases for V and 7 bases for J; bases not matched to a gene: 12. CDR1 is SGDLS, CDR2 YYNGEE, per germline. This CDR3 has 16 residues. The CDR3 here is CASSGVAGNLGNEQFF. CDR3 coding DNA: TGTGCCAGCAGCGGGGTAGCGGGAAATCTTGGGAATGAGCAGTTCTTC.

The chain has TRBV4-1 and TRBJ2-1, with 10 bases that match TRBD2. CDR1 and CDR2 from the germline V gene are MGHRA and YSYEKL. CDR3 length: 16 residues. V shed 3 bases, J shed 8 bases, and the junction held 10 bases outside the gene matches. The CDR3 is CASSHVERGGRDEQFF. CDR3 in DNA: TGCGCCAGCAGCCATGTCGAGCGGGGGGGCAGAGATGAGCAGTTCTTC.

This clonotype was found many times. V gene TRBV12-3 or TRBV12-4 combines with J gene TRBJ2-7; no clear D gene. V shed 3 bases and J shed 2 bases, with 11 bases lying between them. CDR3 length: 14 amino acids. The CDR3 DNA follows: TGTGCCAGCAGTTTTCCAGGCGGCGCCTACGAGCAGTACTTC. Residues: CASSFPGGAYEQYF.

This clonotype has only a few counts. The rearrangement uses TRBV30 and TRBJ1-5; D unresolved. Germline V lookup: CDR1 GTSNPN, CDR2 SVGIG (reference sequence). Trimming took off 0 bases at V and 1 base at J, with 10 bases between the two ends. The CDR3 runs 15 residues. CDR3 in amino acids: CAWSVGSRSNQPQHF. As DNA, the CDR3 is TGTGCCTGGAGTGTCGGCAGTCGAAGCAATCAGCCCCAGCATTTT.

Concerning this clonotype itself: A much more abundant neighbour one base away suggests this may be a read error. V gene TRBV28 combines with J gene TRBJ1-1, with unresolved D. From germline, CDR1 is MDHEN and CDR2 SYDVKM. Trimming removed 3 bases at V and 13 bases at J, with 15 bases between. This CDR3 contains 12 residues. CDR3 coding DNA: TGTGCCAGCAGTTTTTCCGCATCGCAAGTTTTCTTT. This encodes CASSFSASQVFF.

At least ten counts were recorded for this clonotype. The chain is built from TRBV5-6 and TRBJ2-1, with 13 bases lining up with TRBD2. CDR1 and CDR2 (germline): SGHDT, YYEEEE. V trimming: 3 bases; J trimming: 0 bases; junction bases outside the gene matches: 6. The CDR3 has 18 amino acids. CDR3 DNA sequence: TGTGCCAGCAGCTGGGGACTAGCGGGGCCGAGCTCCTACAATGAGCAGTTCTTC. Amino acids: CASSWGLAGPSSYNEQFF.

This clonotype has a handful of counts. V usage is TRBV20-1 and J usage is TRBJ2-7; no clear D. The CDR3 spans 13 residues. The germline V gene has CDR1 DFQATT and CDR2 SNEGSKA (reference sequence). Trimming shortened V by 0 bases and J by 3 bases, and 9 bases separated the two germline ends. CDR3 sequence reads: CSARDPGDYEQYF. CDR3 coding DNA: TGCAGTGCTAGAGATCCTGGGGACTACGAGCAGTACTTC.

This clonotype was found many times. CDR3 nucleotides: TGCAGTGCTAACCCTCTAAGCCGTGCTGAAGCTTTCTTT. The encoded protein is CSANPLSRAEAFF. The rearrangement links TRBV20-1 to TRBJ1-1; D not certain. V dropped 4 bases and J dropped 6 bases, with 15 bases sitting between them. CDR1 is DFQATT and CDR2 is SNEGSKA in the germline V gene (reference sequence). There are 13 residues in the CDR3.

Ten or more counts support this clonotype. The chain combines TRBV11-2 with TRBJ2-3; D ambiguous. Trimming cost V 2 bases and J 5 bases, with 8 bases left between them. Germline CDR1 reads SGHAT; CDR2 reads FQNNGV. The CDR3 has 13 residues. The CDR3 sequence: CASSLSREDTQYF. The CDR3 DNA is TGTGCCAGCAGCTTATCCCGAGAAGATACGCAGTATTTT.

The chain's CDR3 is CASMWWAEAFF. DNA of the CDR3: TGTGCCAGTATGTGGTGGGCTGAAGCTTTCTTT. This chain connects TRBV19 to TRBJ1-1, with unresolved D. V was pared by 7 bases and J by 6 bases, with 9 bases between. This CDR3 spans 11 amino acids. CDR1 and CDR2 (germline): LNHDA, SQIVND (reference sequence).

This chain joins TRBV11-2 and TRBJ2-3; TRBD1 agrees at 7 bases. Germline CDR1 and CDR2: SGHAT and FQNNGV. This CDR3 is 15 amino acids long. Unmatched junction bases numbered 6, after V lost 4 bases and J lost 2 bases. The CDR3 DNA sequence: TGTGCCAGCAGCTCATTAGGGGGCTTCACAGATACGCAGTATTTT. Its translation: CASSSLGGFTDTQYF.

In this sample, this clonotype turned up many times. The J gene is TRBJ1-2, the V gene TRBV18; TRBD1 matches at 9 bases. V trimming: 1 base; J trimming: 8 bases; junction bases outside the gene matches: 5. Germline loops: CDR1 KGHSH, CDR2 LQKENI. The CDR3 is 14 amino acids. The CDR3 loop is CASSPQGQGYGYTF. The CDR3 nucleotides read TGTGCCAGCTCACCACAGGGACAGGGTTACGGCTACACCTTC.